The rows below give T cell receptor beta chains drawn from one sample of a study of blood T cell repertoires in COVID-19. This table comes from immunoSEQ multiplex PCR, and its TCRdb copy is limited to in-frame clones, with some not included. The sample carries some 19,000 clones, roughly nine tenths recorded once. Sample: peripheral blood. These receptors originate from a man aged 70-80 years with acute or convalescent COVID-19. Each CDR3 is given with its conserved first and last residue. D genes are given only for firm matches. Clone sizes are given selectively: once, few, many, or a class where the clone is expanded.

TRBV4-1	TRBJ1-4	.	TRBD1	CASSQGDRGRGEKLFF	TGCGCCAGCAGCCAGGGGGACAGGGGGCGCGGTGAAAAACTGTTTTTT
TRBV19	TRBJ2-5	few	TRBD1	CASSSTGPQETQYF	TGTGCCAGTAGTTCGACAGGGCCCCAAGAGACCCAGTACTTC
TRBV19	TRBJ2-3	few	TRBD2	CASSGASGTPSTDTQYF	TGTGCCAGTAGTGGGGCTAGCGGGACGCCTAGCACAGATACGCAGTATTTT
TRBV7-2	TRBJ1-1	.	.	CASSLLREDEAFF	TGTGCCAGCAGCTTGTTACGGGAAGATGAAGCTTTCTTT
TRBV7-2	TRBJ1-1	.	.	CADYGEGGEAFF	TGTGCCGACTATGGGGAGGGAGGTGAAGCTTTCTTT
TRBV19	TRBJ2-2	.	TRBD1	CASSRAGQGAVGELFF	TGTGCCAGTAGTCGGGCGGGACAGGGGGCCGTCGGGGAGCTGTTTTTT
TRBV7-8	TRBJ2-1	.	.	CASRPDRVINEQFF	TGTGCCAGCAGACCTGACAGAGTAATCAATGAGCAGTTCTTC
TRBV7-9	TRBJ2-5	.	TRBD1	CASSWGQGKETQYF	TGTGCCAGCAGCTGGGGACAGGGAAAAGAGACCCAGTACTTC
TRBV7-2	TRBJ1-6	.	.	CASSLERSNSSLHF	TGTGCCAGCAGCTTAGAACGGAGTAATTCATCCCTCCACTTT
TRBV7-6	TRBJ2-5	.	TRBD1	CASSFGTEEETQYF	TGTGCCAGCAGCTTCGGGACAGAGGAGGAGACCCAGTACTTC
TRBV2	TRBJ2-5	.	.	CAGKQGGETQYF	TGTGCCGGAAAACAGGGAGGGGAGACCCAGTACTTC
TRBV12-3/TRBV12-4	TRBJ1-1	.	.	CASSQIQGAGAFF	TGTGCCAGCAGTCAAATCCAGGGAGCGGGAGCTTTCTTT
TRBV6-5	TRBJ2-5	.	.	CASSYSKGGGRETQYF	TGTGCCAGCAGTTACTCGAAGGGGGGGGGCAGAGAGACCCAGTACTTC
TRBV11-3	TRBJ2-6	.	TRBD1	CASSTGDSGANVLTF	TGTGCCAGCAGCACAGGGGACTCTGGGGCCAACGTCCTGACTTTC
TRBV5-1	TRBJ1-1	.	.	CASSLGRSLLTGASNTEAFF	TGCGCCAGCAGCTTGGGAAGGTCGTTGTTAACAGGAGCCTCTAACACTGAAGCTTTCTTT
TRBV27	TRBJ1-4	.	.	CASSLSAANEKLFF	TGTGCCAGCAGTTTATCGGCAGCTAATGAAAAACTGTTTTTT
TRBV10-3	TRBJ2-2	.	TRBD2	CAISPGGSRTGELFF	TGTGCCATCAGTCCGGGCGGGAGTCGAACCGGGGAGCTGTTTTTT
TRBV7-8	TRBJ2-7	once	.	CASSLRAGVVSHEQYF	TGTGCCAGCAGCTTAAGGGCGGGTGTTGTTTCCCACGAGCAGTACTTC
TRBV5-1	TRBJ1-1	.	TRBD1	CASSLRTGGQTAAFF	TGCGCCAGCAGCTTACGGACAGGGGGCCAAACGGCAGCTTTCTTT
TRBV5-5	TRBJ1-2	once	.	CASSRGAGDGYTF	TGTGCCAGCAGCCGGGGGGCAGGGGATGGCTACACCTTC
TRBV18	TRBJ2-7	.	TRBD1	CASSPFRDRGHEQYF	TGTGCCAGCTCACCATTCCGGGACAGGGGCCACGAGCAGTACTTC
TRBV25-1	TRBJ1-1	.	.	CASRDSAEAFF	TGTGCCAGCAGGGACAGTGCCGAAGCTTTCTTT
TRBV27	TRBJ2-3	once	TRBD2	CASSTREGADTQYF	TGTGCCAGCAGTACCCGGGAGGGGGCAGATACGCAGTATTTT
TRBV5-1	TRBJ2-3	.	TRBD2	CASSPGLAGGPWADTQYF	TGCGCCAGCAGCCCAGGGCTAGCGGGAGGGCCTTGGGCAGATACGCAGTATTTT
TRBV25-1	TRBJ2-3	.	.	CASSEGQTGADTQYF	TGTGCCAGCAGTGAAGGACAAACGGGGGCAGATACGCAGTATTTT
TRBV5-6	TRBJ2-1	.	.	CASSLSGHLNNEQFF	TGTGCCAGCAGCTTGTCGGGACACCTCAACAATGAGCAGTTCTTC
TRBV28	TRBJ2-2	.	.	CASSPRWTGELFF	TGTGCCAGCAGCCCGAGGTGGACCGGGGAGCTGTTTTTT
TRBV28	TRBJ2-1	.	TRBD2	CASLTGGLAGVNEQFF	TGTGCCAGCCTAACGGGGGGACTAGCGGGAGTCAATGAGCAGTTCTTC
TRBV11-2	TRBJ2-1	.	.	CASSLKEPLADEQFF	TGTGCCAGCAGCTTAAAAGAACCCCTAGCCGATGAGCAGTTCTTC
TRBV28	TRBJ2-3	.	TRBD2	CASSYEAGWAGGRTDTQYF	TGTGCCAGCAGTTATGAAGCGGGTTGGGCGGGAGGACGCACAGATACGCAGTATTTT
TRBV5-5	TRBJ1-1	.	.	CASSFGQNEAFF	TGTGCCAGCAGCTTTGGACAGAATGAAGCTTTCTTT
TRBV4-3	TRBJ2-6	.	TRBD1	CASSQTQGNPGANVLTF	TGCGCCAGCAGCCAAACACAGGGGAATCCCGGGGCCAACGTCCTGACTTTC
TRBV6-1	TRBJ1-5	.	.	CASSEDTGYNQPQHF	TGTGCCAGCAGTGAGGATACAGGGTACAATCAGCCCCAGCATTTT
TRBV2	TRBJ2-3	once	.	CASSGASASTDTQYF	TGTGCCAGCAGTGGCGCTAGCGCTAGCACAGATACGCAGTATTTT
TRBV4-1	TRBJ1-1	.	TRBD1	CASSQVGTVNTEAFF	TGCGCCAGCAGCCAAGTAGGGACAGTGAACACTGAAGCTTTCTTT
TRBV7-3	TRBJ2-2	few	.	CASSPLSTGELFF	TGTGCCAGCAGCCCCCTTAGCACCGGGGAGCTGTTTTTT
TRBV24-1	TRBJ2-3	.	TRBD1	CATSDFAQGTQDTQYF	TGTGCCACCAGTGATTTTGCACAGGGGACCCAGGATACGCAGTATTTT
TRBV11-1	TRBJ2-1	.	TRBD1	CASSSSRDSYNEQFF	TGTGCCAGCAGCTCGAGCCGGGACAGCTACAATGAGCAGTTCTTC